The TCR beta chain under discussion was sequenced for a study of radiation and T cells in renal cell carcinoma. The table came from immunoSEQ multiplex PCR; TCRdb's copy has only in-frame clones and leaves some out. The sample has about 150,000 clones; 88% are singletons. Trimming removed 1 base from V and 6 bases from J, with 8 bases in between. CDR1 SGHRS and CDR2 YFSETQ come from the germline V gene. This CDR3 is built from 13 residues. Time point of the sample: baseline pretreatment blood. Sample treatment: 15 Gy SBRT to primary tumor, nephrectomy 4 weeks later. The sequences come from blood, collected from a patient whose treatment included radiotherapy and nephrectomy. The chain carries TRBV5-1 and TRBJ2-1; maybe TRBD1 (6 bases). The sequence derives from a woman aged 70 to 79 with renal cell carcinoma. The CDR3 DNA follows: TGCGCCAGCAGCTTGAGAGGGGGCAATGAGCAGTTCTTC. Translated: CASSLRGGNEQFF.